A single sample gave rise to the 17 T cell receptor beta chains below, sequenced in a study of shared clonotypes between healthy human individuals. Naive CD8 cells, CD45RO-negative and positively selected for CCR7, excluded terminally differentiated effector memory CD45RA+ cells. TCRdb's table, derived via immunoSEQ multiplex PCR, lists solely in-frame clones and lacks some. This table holds hundreds of thousands of clones, 95% to 96% found once. The specimen was naive CD8+ T cells sorted from blood. The receptors were gathered from a young woman in good health.

This clone is a singleton in its sample. The chain uses TRBV11-2 and TRBJ2-7, with D maybe TRBD2 (5 bases). The CDR3 consists of 15 residues. The V end was cut by 2 bases, the J end by 4 bases, with 15 bases between. Germline V CDR1 and CDR2: SGHAT, FQNNGV. This CDR3 is CASSLFTSISYEQYF. CDR3 DNA: TGTGCCAGCAGCTTATTCACTAGTATTTCTTACGAGCAGTACTTC.

This clone was detected only once. The chain links TRBV27 to TRBJ1-1; D not certain. Trimming stripped 6 bases from V and 5 bases from J, with 4 bases between. The CDR3 loop spans 10 amino acids. The V gene's germline CDR1 is MNHEY and CDR2 SMNVEV (reference sequence). CDR3 protein: CASRGTEAFF. The CDR3 region has the DNA TGTGCCAGCAGAGGTACTGAAGCTTTCTTT.

The gene calls are TRBV7-2 and TRBJ2-7, with D perhaps matching TRBD1 (5 bases). CDR1 and CDR2 (germline): SGHTA, FQGNSA. V shed 3 bases and J shed 2 bases, with 11 bases lying between them. The CDR3 contains 14 residues. CDR3 coding DNA: TGTGCCAGCAGCTTCGCAGGGATCCCCTACGAGCAGTACTTC. Its protein product is CASSFAGIPYEQYF.

CDR3 in DNA: TGTGCCAGCAGCTCAAGACAGTACTACGAGCAGTACTTC. Residues: CASSSRQYYEQYF. The V and J genes are TRBV7-9 and TRBJ2-7, with a tentative D call TRBD1 (5 bases). CDR1 is SEHNR, CDR2 FQNEAQ, per germline (reference sequence). Trimming took 4 bases from V and 3 from J, leaving 10 bases between them. CDR3 length: 13 amino acids. The full variable domain, rest sourced from reference TRBV7-9 and TRBJ2-7, is DTGVSQNPRHKITKRGQNVTFRCDPISEHNRLYWYRQTLGQGPEFLTYFQNEAQLEKSRLLSDRFSAERPKGSFSTLEIQRTEQGDSAMYLCASSSRQYYEQYFGPGTRLTVT.

The chain joins TRBV7-8 to TRBJ2-5; 11 bases match TRBD2. TRBJ2-7 explains the end of the DNA better; the J call may be wrong. Germline V gene sequence: CDR1 SGHVS, CDR2 FQNEAQ. This CDR3 spans 15 amino acids. The CDR3 loop is CASSTPSGGTREQYF. CDR3 nucleotide sequence: TGTGCCAGCAGCACCCCTAGCGGGGGGACTCGCGAGCAGTACTTC.

The V gene is TRBV5-1, the J gene TRBJ1-2, with D tentatively TRBD1 (5 bases). The CDR3 spans 13 residues. Trimming took off 4 bases at V and 5 bases at J, with 12 bases between the two ends. Per the germline V gene, CDR1 is SGHRS and CDR2 is YFSETQ. As DNA, the CDR3 is TGCGCCAGCAGCGCGGGACCTGGTTATGGCTACACCTTC. It codes for CASSAGPGYGYTF.

The chain uses TRBV29-1 and TRBJ2-2; possible D gene TRBD1, 5 bases. Trimming shortened V by 1 base and J by 6 bases, and 9 bases separated the two germline ends. CDR3 length equals 13 residues. Germline V gives CDR1 SQVTM, CDR2 ANQGSEA. CDR3 sequence reads: CSVEGRVAGELFF. The CDR3 nucleotides read TGCAGCGTTGAAGGCAGGGTAGCCGGGGAGCTGTTTTTT.

The chain is built from TRBV4-1 and TRBJ2-3; no definite D call. Trimming stripped 4 bases from V and 0 bases from J, with 8 bases between. Germline CDR1 reads MGHRA; CDR2 reads YSYEKL. The CDR3 extends over 14 amino acids. The CDR3 protein is CASSLALSTDTQYF. For the CDR3, the DNA is TGCGCCAGCAGCCTAGCCCTTAGCACAGATACGCAGTATTTT.

This clone was picked up one time. This sequence joins TRBV4-1 and TRBJ2-3; 9 bases agree with TRBD1. The CDR3 is 18 amino acids. Per the germline V gene, CDR1 is MGHRA and CDR2 is YSYEKL. After removal of 1 base from V and 1 base from J, the junction contained 9 bases not matched to a gene. The DNA of the CDR3 is TGCGCCAGCAGCCAAGCTGAAACAGGGGGCGTTGGCACAGATACGCAGTATTTT. Translated, it gives CASSQAETGGVGTDTQYF.

This clone was recorded once. This chain connects TRBV5-8 to TRBJ2-3; D could derive from TRBD1 or TRBD2 (5 bases each). The CDR3 extends over 16 amino acids. Germline V gene data show CDR1 as SGHTS and CDR2 as YDEGEE. V gave up 0 bases and J gave up 2 bases, with 13 bases separating them. The CDR3 DNA reads as TGTGCCAGCAGCTTGGAGCTAACGGGGACCACAGATACGCAGTATTTT. It codes for CASSLELTGTTDTQYF.

This chain connects TRBV4-2 to TRBJ2-3; TRBD2 matches at 7 bases. V lost 4 bases, J lost 2 bases, and 9 bases stayed unmatched. CDR3 length equals 16 residues. Germline loops: CDR1 LGHNA, CDR2 YNFKEQ. DNA of the CDR3: TGTGCCAGCAGCCCTCGACTAGCTCCTGCCACAGATACGCAGTATTTT. Amino acids: CASSPRLAPATDTQYF.

The rearrangement uses TRBV11-2 and TRBJ2-1; 12 bases line up with TRBD1. Trimming removed 11 bases from V and 8 bases from J; junction bases left unmatched: 10. Germline V lookup: CDR1 SGHAT, CDR2 FQNNGV. The CDR3 covers 14 residues. CDR3 protein: CAGSGTGGYDEQFF. The CDR3 bases are TGTGCCGGTTCCGGGACAGGGGGCTATGATGAGCAGTTCTTC. Drawing the rest from reference TRBV11-2 and TRBJ2-1, the complete variable domain is EAGVAQSPRYKIIEKRQSVAFWCNPISGHATLYWYQQILGQGPKLLIQFQNNGVVDDSQLPKDRFSAERLKGVDSTLKIQPAKLEDSAVYLCAGSGTGGYDEQFFGPGTRLTVL.

The rearrangement uses TRBV13 and TRBJ2-7; no clear D gene. V was shortened by 4 bases and J by 3 bases, with 7 bases between the two germline ends. The CDR3 runs 12 residues. Germline CDR1 reads PRHDT; CDR2 reads FYEKMQ (reference sequence). The CDR3: CASSSENYEQYF. In DNA form, the CDR3 reads TGTGCCAGCAGCTCGGAGAACTACGAGCAGTACTTC. Filled out from reference TRBV13 and TRBJ2-7, the complete variable domain reads AAGVIQSPRHLIKEKRETATLKCYPIPRHDTVYWYQQGPGQDPQFLISFYEKMQSDKGSIPDRFSAQQFSDYHSELNMSSLELGDSALYFCASSSENYEQYFGPGTRLTVT.

The chain has TRBV27 and TRBJ1-5, with 9 bases matching TRBD1. With 6 bases clipped from V and 0 bases from J, the junction kept 15 bases outside the gene matches. Germline loops: CDR1 MNHEY, CDR2 SMNVEV (reference sequence). The CDR3 runs to 19 residues. CDR3 coding DNA: TGTGCCAGCAGCCTTCCCCCAGGACAGGGGCCGGATAGCAATCAGCCCCAGCATTTT. Encoded protein: CASSLPPGQGPDSNQPQHF.

The chain is built from TRBV29-1 and TRBJ1-4, with a weak D call TRBD1 (5 bases). Trimming stripped 4 bases from V and 7 bases from J, with 16 bases between. Germline CDR1 SQVTM, CDR2 ANQGSEA. The CDR3 loop spans 14 amino acids. The CDR3 sequence: CSVVAGGVGEKLFF. The CDR3 coding sequence is TGCAGCGTTGTGGCCGGGGGGGTCGGTGAAAAACTGTTTTTT.

This clone was seen a single time. This chain's CDR3 is CASSWGLWETQYF. For the CDR3, the DNA is TGTGCCAGTAGTTGGGGCCTCTGGGAGACCCAGTACTTC. V and J are TRBV19 and TRBJ2-5, with D perhaps matching TRBD1 (5 bases). The CDR3 is 13 residues long. The germline V gene has CDR1 LNHDA and CDR2 SQIVND (reference sequence). V was trimmed by 5 bases and J by 5 bases, leaving 12 bases between them.

CDR3 DNA sequence: TGTGCCAGCAGTTTAGAGGGGCCAGGGGTGGGTCGCACTGAAGCTTTCTTT. Translation gives CASSLEGPGVGRTEAFF. The J gene is TRBJ1-1, the V gene TRBV27; the D gene is possibly TRBD1 (6 bases). CDR3 size: 17 residues. Germline V gene sequence: CDR1 MNHEY, CDR2 SMNVEV (reference sequence). V lost 2 bases and J 4 bases, leaving 20 bases between the germline ends.